This is a list of T cell receptor beta chains from one sample in a study of blood T cell repertoires in COVID-19. Using immunoSEQ multiplex PCR, the repertoire was profiled, and TCRdb retains in-frame clones only, with some absent. The sample holds approximately 210,000 clones, around 81% seen once. The sample taken for sequencing was PBMCs or T cells enriched from blood (not recorded which). These TCRs come from a man in his thirties or forties with acute COVID-19. CDR3s include the opening cysteine and the closing phenylalanine or tryptophan. Each record gives: CDR3 protein, CDR3 DNA, V gene, clone size, J gene, D gene. D genes are given only for firm matches. Clone size, where shown, is once, few, many, or a class for clones that have expanded.

CSASVTGGDTQYF | TGCAGTGCTAGTGTGACAGGGGGAGATACGCAGTATTTT | TRBV20-1 | - | TRBJ2-3 | TRBD1
CASSPTSGGAREQYF | TGTGCCAGCAGCCCGACTAGCGGGGGGGCGAGGGAGCAGTACTTC | TRBV9 | - | TRBJ2-7 | TRBD2
CASRPGQGGTGELFF | TGTGCCAGCAGGCCCGGACAGGGGGGCACCGGGGAGCTGTTTTTT | TRBV7-9 | many | TRBJ2-2 | TRBD1
CASNTREPKGNEQFF | TGCGCCAGCAACACCCGGGAACCTAAGGGCAATGAGCAGTTCTTC | TRBV5-1 | - | TRBJ2-1 | -
CASKAPHGGRPLDTEAFF | TGTGCCAGTAAAGCACCCCACGGGGGTCGTCCGTTAGACACTGAAGCTTTCTTT | TRBV19 | once | TRBJ1-1 | -
CASSLWGQPQHF | TGTGCCAGCAGTTTATGGGGCCAGCCCCAGCATTTT | TRBV12-3/TRBV12-4 | - | TRBJ1-5 | -
CASSQFPYTEAFF | TGTGCCAGCAGCCAGTTCCCGTACACTGAAGCTTTCTTT | TRBV3-1/TRBV3-2 | few | TRBJ1-1 | -
CASSSRQIEAFF | TGTGCCAGCAGCTCTCGACAGATTGAAGCTTTCTTT | TRBV13 | few | TRBJ1-1 | -
CASRGLAGIRSSYNEQFF | TGCGCCAGCAGAGGACTAGCGGGAATTAGGTCCTCCTACAATGAGCAGTTCTTC | TRBV5-1 | once | TRBJ2-1 | TRBD2
CASSYPGDRGVYEQYF | TGTGCCAGCAGTTACCCCGGTGACAGGGGCGTTTACGAGCAGTACTTC | TRBV6-5 | - | TRBJ2-7 | TRBD1
CASSLRRVATNEKLFF | TGTGCCAGCAGCTTACGGAGGGTTGCAACTAATGAAAAACTGTTTTTT | TRBV7-6 | - | TRBJ1-4 | -
CASSRLGSGSLGDLGYTF | TGTGCCAGCAGCCGATTAGGCAGCGGCTCTCTGGGTGACCTCGGCTACACCTTC | TRBV11-2 | - | TRBJ1-2 | -
CASSSVQGMWDTGELFF | TGTGCCAGCAGCTCGGTTCAGGGCATGTGGGACACCGGGGAGCTGTTTTTT | TRBV7-9 | - | TRBJ2-2 | -
CASILTGQGRVYTF | TGTGCCAGTATCCTAACGGGACAGGGGAGGGTCTACACCTTC | TRBV19 | - | TRBJ1-2 | TRBD1
CASSMQGYGYTF | TGTGCCAGCAGCATGCAGGGGTATGGCTACACCTTC | TRBV7-3 | - | TRBJ1-2 | -
CASSDWDSMNTEAFF | TGTGCCAGCAGTGATTGGGACAGCATGAACACTGAAGCTTTCTTT | TRBV2 | - | TRBJ1-1 | TRBD1
CASSRTGEETQYF | TGCGCCAGCAGCCGAACGGGGGAGGAGACCCAGTACTTC | TRBV5-1 | - | TRBJ2-5 | -
CASSKSTGYTEAFF | TGTGCCAGCAGCAAGTCGACAGGGTACACTGAAGCTTTCTTT | TRBV9 | - | TRBJ1-1 | TRBD1
CATPQGAHQPQHF | TGTGCCACACCACAGGGGGCGCATCAGCCCCAGCATTTT | TRBV24-1 | - | TRBJ1-5 | TRBD1
CANWNRANTEAFF | TGTGCCAACTGGAACAGGGCGAACACTGAAGCTTTCTTT | TRBV6-5 | - | TRBJ1-1 | -
CASRPPGQGLEAFF | TGTGCCAGCAGGCCACCGGGACAGGGGCTTGAAGCTTTCTTT | TRBV6-6 | once | TRBJ1-1 | TRBD1
CASSVGTGNIQYF | TGTGCCAGCAGCGTAGGGACTGGAAACATTCAGTACTTC | TRBV9 | - | TRBJ2-4 | -
CAWSVGGTKNIQYF | TGTGCCTGGAGTGTGGGAGGAACCAAAAACATTCAGTACTTC | TRBV30 | - | TRBJ2-4 | -
CASSRTQNTEAFF | TGTGCCAGCAGCCGAACTCAGAACACTGAAGCTTTCTTT | TRBV7-6 | once | TRBJ1-1 | -
CASSLQSRGYSYGYTF | TGTGCCAGCAGTTTACAATCCAGGGGTTATAGCTATGGCTACACCTTC | TRBV27 | - | TRBJ1-2 | -
CASSEFERPGGETQYF | TGTGCCAGCAGTGAATTTGAAAGGCCCGGCGGGGAGACCCAGTACTTC | TRBV6-4 | - | TRBJ2-5 | -
CASSGLRGGPYEQYF | TGTGCCAGCAGCGGGCTCCGCGGGGGCCCCTACGAGCAGTACTTC | TRBV3-1/TRBV3-2 | - | TRBJ2-7 | -
CASSLLPPGLGSSETQYF | TGTGCCAGCAGCTTACTTCCCCCGGGACTAGGATCGTCAGAGACCCAGTACTTC | TRBV7-3 | - | TRBJ2-5 | TRBD2
CASSRGGTGANTGELFF | TGTGCCAGCAGCCGAGGGGGGACAGGAGCGAACACCGGGGAGCTGTTTTTT | TRBV6-4 | - | TRBJ2-2 | TRBD1
CASSTTVGSNQPQHF | TGTGCCAGCAGCACGACAGTAGGTAGCAATCAGCCCCAGCATTTT | TRBV7-2 | - | TRBJ1-5 | -
CASSSTTGIHTEAFF | TGTGCCAGCAGCTCAACGACAGGGATCCACACTGAAGCTTTCTTT | TRBV5-6 | few | TRBJ1-1 | TRBD1
CASSVGATSGSTDTQYF | TGTGCCAGCAGCGTAGGGGCGACTAGCGGTAGCACAGATACGCAGTATTTT | TRBV9 | - | TRBJ2-3 | TRBD2
CASSPTPGETQYF | TGCGCCAGCAGCCCCACTCCGGGGGAGACCCAGTACTTC | TRBV5-1 | - | TRBJ2-5 | -
CAWTPKAGGPMEGYTF | TGTGCCTGGACCCCTAAGGCAGGGGGCCCTATGGAGGGCTACACCTTC | TRBV30 | - | TRBJ1-2 | TRBD1
CASSSTGDGYTF | TGTGCCAGCAGCTCCACAGGGGATGGCTACACCTTC | TRBV7-9 | - | TRBJ1-2 | TRBD1
CASRPMTSGSTDTQYF | TGTGCCAGCAGGCCTATGACTAGCGGTAGCACAGATACGCAGTATTTT | TRBV6-2/TRBV6-3 | - | TRBJ2-3 | TRBD2
CASGRGSGNTIYF | TGTGCCAGCGGGAGGGGCTCTGGAAACACCATATATTTT | TRBV3-1/TRBV3-2 | - | TRBJ1-3 | -
CASGLGLGQASGYTF | TGTGCTAGTGGTCTCGGCCTCGGACAGGCTAGTGGCTACACCTTC | TRBV12-5 | - | TRBJ1-2 | TRBD1